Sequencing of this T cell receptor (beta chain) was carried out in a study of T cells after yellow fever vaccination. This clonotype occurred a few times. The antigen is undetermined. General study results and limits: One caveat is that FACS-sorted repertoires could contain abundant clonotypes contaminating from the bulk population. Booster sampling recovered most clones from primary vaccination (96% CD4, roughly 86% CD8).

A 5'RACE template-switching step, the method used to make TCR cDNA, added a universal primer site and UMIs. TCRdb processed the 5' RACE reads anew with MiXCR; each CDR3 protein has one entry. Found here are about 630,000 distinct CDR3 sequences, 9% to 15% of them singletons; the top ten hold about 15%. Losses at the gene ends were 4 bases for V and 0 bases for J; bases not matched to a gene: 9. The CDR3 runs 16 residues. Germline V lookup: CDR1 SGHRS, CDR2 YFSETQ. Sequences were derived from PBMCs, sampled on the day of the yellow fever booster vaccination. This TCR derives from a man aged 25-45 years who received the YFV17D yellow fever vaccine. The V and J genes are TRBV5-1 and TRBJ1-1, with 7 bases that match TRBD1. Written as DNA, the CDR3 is TGCGCCAGCAGCCCCGGGACAGATCTGATGAACACTGAAGCTTTCTTT. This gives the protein CASSPGTDLMNTEAFF.